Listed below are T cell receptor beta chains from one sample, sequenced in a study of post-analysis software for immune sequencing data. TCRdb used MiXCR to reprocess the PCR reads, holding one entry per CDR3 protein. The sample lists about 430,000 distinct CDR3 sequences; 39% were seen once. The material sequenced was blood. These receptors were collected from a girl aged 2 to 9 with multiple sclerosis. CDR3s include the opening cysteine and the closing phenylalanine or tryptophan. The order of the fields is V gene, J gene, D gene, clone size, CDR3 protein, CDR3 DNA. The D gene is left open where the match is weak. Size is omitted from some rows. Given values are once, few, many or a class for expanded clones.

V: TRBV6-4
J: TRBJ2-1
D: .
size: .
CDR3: CASSHTTRDEQFF
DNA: TGTGCCAGCAGCCACACTACAAGGGATGAGCAGTTCTTC

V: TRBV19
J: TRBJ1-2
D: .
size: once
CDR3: CASSRPSGAANYGYTF
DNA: TGTGCCAGTAGTAGGCCCTCGGGAGCGGCTAACTATGGCTACACCTTC

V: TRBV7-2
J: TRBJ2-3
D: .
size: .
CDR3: CASSKTGPGDTQYF
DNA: TGTGCCAGCAGTAAAACGGGGCCGGGAGATACGCAGTATTTT

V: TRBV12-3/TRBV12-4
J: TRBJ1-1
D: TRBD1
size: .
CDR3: CASSLQAGGGEAFF
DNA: TGTGCCAGCAGTTTACAAGCAGGGGGCGGGGAAGCTTTCTTT

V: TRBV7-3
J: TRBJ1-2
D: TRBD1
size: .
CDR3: CASSLHFGTVYGYTF
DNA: TGTGCCAGCAGCTTACACTTCGGGACAGTTTATGGCTACACCTTC

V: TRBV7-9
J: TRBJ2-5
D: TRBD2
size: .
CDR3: CASSSVGYSGRKQETQYF
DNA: TGTGCCAGCAGCTCCGTAGGTTATAGCGGGAGGAAGCAAGAGACCCAGTACTTC

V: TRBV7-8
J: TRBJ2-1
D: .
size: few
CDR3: CASSLSLRGSYNEQFF
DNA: TGTGCCAGCAGCTTGTCTCTGCGGGGTTCCTACAATGAGCAGTTCTTC

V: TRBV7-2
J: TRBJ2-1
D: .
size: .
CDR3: CASSIRTLAISYNEQFF
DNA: TGTGCCAGCAGCATTAGGACCCTAGCGATCTCCTACAATGAGCAGTTCTTC

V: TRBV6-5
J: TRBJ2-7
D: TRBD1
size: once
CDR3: CASSYSLGQGEREQYF
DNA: TGTGCCAGCAGTTACTCATTGGGACAGGGAGAGAGGGAGCAGTACTTC

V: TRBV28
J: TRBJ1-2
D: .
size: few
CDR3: CASSPKLSRDYTF
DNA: TGTGCCAGCAGTCCAAAACTCAGTAGGGACTACACCTTC

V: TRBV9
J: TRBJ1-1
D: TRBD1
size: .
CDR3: CASSAEGTGGTEAFF
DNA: TGTGCCAGCAGCGCAGAAGGGACAGGGGGCACTGAAGCTTTCTTT

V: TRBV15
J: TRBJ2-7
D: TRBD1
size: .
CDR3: CATSRSPGQGAYEQYF
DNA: TGTGCCACCAGCAGGTCCCCGGGACAGGGGGCCTACGAGCAGTACTTC

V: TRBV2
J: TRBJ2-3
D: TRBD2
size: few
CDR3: CASTGRAADTQYF
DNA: TGTGCCAGCACCGGGAGGGCCGCAGATACGCAGTATTTT

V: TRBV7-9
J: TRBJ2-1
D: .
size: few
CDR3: CASSFRRTAIGNEQFF
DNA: TGTGCCAGCAGCTTCCGGCGGACAGCGATAGGGAATGAGCAGTTCTTC

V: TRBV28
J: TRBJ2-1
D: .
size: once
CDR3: CASRLRGLARHNEQFF
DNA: TGTGCCAGCAGGTTACGCGGACTGGCGCGACACAATGAGCAGTTCTTC

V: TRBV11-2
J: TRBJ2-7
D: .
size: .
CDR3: CASRENFPREQYF
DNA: TGTGCCAGCAGAGAAAACTTCCCGAGGGAGCAGTACTTC

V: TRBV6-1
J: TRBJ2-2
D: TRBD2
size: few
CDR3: CASSGLAGGYTGELFF
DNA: TGTGCCAGCAGTGGACTAGCGGGGGGTTACACCGGGGAGCTGTTTTTT

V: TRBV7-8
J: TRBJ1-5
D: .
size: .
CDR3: CAGSLGNNQPQHF
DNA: TGTGCCGGCAGTTTAGGGAATAATCAGCCCCAGCATTTT

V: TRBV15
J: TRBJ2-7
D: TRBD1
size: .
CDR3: CATSRDWRDRAYEQYF
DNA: TGTGCCACCAGCAGAGATTGGAGGGACAGGGCCTACGAGCAGTACTTC

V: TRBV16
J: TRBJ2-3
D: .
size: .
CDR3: CASNRGTFTPDTQYF
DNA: TGTGCCAGCAACCGCGGGACCTTCACCCCAGATACGCAGTATTTT

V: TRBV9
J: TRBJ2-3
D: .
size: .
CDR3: CASSVAADTQYF
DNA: TGTGCCAGCAGCGTAGCTGCAGATACGCAGTATTTT

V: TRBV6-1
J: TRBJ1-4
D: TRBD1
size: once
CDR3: CASMRGLANEKLFF
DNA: TGTGCCAGCATGAGGGGGCTAGCTAATGAAAAACTGTTTTTT

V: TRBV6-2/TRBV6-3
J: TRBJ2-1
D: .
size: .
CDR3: CASNSRRNSYNEQFF
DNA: TGTGCCAGCAATTCAAGGCGGAACTCCTACAATGAGCAGTTCTTC

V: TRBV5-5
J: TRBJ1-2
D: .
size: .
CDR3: CASSFLTVSNYGYTF
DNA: TGTGCCAGCAGCTTTCTAACCGTGAGCAACTATGGCTACACCTTC

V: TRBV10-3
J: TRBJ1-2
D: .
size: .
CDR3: CAISEQAYGYTF
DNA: TGTGCCATCAGCGAACAGGCCTATGGCTACACCTTC

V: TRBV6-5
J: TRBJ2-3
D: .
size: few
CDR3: CASSTQALADTQYF
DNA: TGTGCCAGCAGTACCCAAGCACTAGCAGATACGCAGTATTTT

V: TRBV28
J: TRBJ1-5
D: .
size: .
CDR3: CASSPPGGSNQPQHF
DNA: TGTGCCAGCAGTCCCCCGGGCGGGAGCAATCAGCCCCAGCATTTT

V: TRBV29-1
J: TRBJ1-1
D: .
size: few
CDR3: CSVEPRAAEAFF
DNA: TGCAGCGTTGAGCCCAGGGCTGCTGAAGCTTTCTTT

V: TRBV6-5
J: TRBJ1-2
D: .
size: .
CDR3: CASSYRQNYGYTF
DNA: TGTGCCAGCAGTTATCGACAGAACTATGGCTACACCTTC

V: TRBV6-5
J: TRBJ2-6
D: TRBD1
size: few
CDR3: CASSYWHTGVGSGANVLTF
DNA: TGTGCCAGCAGTTACTGGCATACAGGGGTCGGCTCTGGGGCCAACGTCCTGACTTTC

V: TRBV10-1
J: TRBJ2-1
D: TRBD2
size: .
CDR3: CASSEYAGGRNEQFF
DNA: TGCGCCAGCAGTGAGTACGCGGGGGGTCGAAATGAGCAGTTCTTC

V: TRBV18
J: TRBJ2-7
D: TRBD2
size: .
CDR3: CASSPASGGSSYEQYF
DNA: TGTGCCAGCTCACCGGCTAGCGGGGGGAGCTCCTACGAGCAGTACTTC

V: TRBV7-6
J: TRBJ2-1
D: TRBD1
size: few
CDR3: CASSLALGNRGEQFF
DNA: TGTGCCAGCAGCTTAGCGCTTGGCAACAGGGGGGAGCAGTTCTTC

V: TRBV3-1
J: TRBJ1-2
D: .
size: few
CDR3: CASSQGYSPYGYTF
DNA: TGTGCCAGCAGCCAAGGGTACAGTCCCTATGGCTACACCTTC

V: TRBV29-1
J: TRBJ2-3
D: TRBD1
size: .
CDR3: CSVAQGVSTDTQYF
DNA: TGCAGCGTTGCACAGGGGGTAAGCACAGATACGCAGTATTTT

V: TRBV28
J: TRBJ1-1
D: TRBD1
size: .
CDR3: CATSDRGRITEAFF
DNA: TGTGCCACTTCGGACAGGGGGCGAATCACTGAAGCTTTCTTT

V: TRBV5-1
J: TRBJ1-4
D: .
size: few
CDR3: CASSLRVGLDKLFF
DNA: TGCGCCAGCAGCCTACGTGTGGGTCTTGACAAACTGTTTTTT

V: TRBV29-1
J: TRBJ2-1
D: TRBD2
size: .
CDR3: CSVEDRGLAEKNEQFF
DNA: TGCAGCGTTGAAGATCGGGGACTAGCGGAGAAGAATGAGCAGTTCTTC

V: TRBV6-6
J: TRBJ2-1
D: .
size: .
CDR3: CASSYSSYIEQFF
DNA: TGTGCCAGCAGCTACAGTTCCTACATTGAGCAGTTCTTC

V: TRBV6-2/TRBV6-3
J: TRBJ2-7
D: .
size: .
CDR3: CASSHLGVSEQYF
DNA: TGTGCCAGCAGCCACCTGGGGGTCTCCGAGCAGTACTTC

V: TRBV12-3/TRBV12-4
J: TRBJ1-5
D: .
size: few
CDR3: CASSSPGYQPQHF
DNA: TGTGCCAGCAGTTCCCCGGGTTATCAGCCCCAGCATTTT

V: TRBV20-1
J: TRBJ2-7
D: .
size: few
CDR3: CSARVINSYEQYF
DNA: TGCAGTGCTAGAGTTATCAACTCCTACGAGCAGTACTTC

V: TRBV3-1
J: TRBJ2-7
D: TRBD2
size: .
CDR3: CASRGLVSYEQYF
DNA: TGTGCCAGCAGAGGACTAGTTTCCTACGAGCAGTACTTC

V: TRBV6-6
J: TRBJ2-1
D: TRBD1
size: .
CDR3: CAILGGTGGLNEQFF
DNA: TGTGCCATCCTGGGCGGGACAGGGGGCCTCAATGAGCAGTTCTTC

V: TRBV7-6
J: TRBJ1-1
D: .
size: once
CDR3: CASSPNLGRANTEAFF
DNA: TGTGCCAGCAGCCCAAACCTCGGCCGGGCGAACACTGAAGCTTTCTTT

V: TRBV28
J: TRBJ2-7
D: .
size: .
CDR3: CASHGGIPYEQYF
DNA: TGTGCCAGCCATGGGGGGATCCCCTACGAGCAGTACTTC

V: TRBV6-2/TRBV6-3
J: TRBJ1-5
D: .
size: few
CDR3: CASSYSGTDSGQPQHF
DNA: TGTGCCAGCAGTTACTCCGGGACGGACAGCGGGCAGCCCCAGCATTTT

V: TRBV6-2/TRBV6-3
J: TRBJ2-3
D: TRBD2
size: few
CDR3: CASSPRLAGVRANTQYF
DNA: TGTGCCAGCAGCCCTCGACTAGCGGGAGTACGTGCAAATACGCAGTATTTT

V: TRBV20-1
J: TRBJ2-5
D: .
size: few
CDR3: CRGSGWETQYF
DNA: TGCAGGGGGTCGGGGTGGGAGACCCAGTACTTC

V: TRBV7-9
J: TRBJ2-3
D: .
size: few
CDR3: CASSWGSGNSDTQYF
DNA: TGTGCCAGCAGTTGGGGATCGGGAAATTCAGATACGCAGTATTTT

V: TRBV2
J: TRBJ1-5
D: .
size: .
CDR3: CASSRLNSNQPQHF
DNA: TGTGCCAGCAGTCGATTAAATAGCAATCAGCCCCAGCATTTT

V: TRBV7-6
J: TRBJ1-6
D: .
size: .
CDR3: CASSQTDRPPLHF
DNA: TGTGCCAGCAGCCAAACGGACAGACCACCCCTCCACTTT